There are a few counts of the clone carrying this T cell receptor beta chain. The target antigen is unknown. The sample originates from a study of early T cells in non-severe SARS-CoV-2 infection. Points from the study as a whole: There was a bias toward anti-spike CD8 responses in VDJdb matching, which missed private and CD4 specificities.

Individual cDNA molecules were tagged with unique molecular identifiers. Each CDR3 protein is one row after TCRdb ran MiXCR on the 5' RACE reads. The sample holds some 36,000 distinct CDR3 sequences, around 7% seen once. This clonotype was obtained from an adult who was a healthcare worker with PCR-confirmed SARS-CoV-2 infection or an uninfected control (not recorded which). Sequences were derived from whole blood, sampled at baseline.

The DNA for the CDR3 is TGTGCCAGCCCCCACGGCGGGACTAGCGGGAGTGTGGCCCACAATGAGCAGTTCTTC. The encoded protein is CASPHGGTSGSVAHNEQFF. V and J are TRBV6-5 and TRBJ2-1, with TRBD2 matching 14 bases. Trimming at V came to 8 bases and at J to 5 bases, leaving 17 bases not matched to a gene. The CDR3 covers 19 residues. Per germline, CDR1 MNHEY and CDR2 SVGAGI.